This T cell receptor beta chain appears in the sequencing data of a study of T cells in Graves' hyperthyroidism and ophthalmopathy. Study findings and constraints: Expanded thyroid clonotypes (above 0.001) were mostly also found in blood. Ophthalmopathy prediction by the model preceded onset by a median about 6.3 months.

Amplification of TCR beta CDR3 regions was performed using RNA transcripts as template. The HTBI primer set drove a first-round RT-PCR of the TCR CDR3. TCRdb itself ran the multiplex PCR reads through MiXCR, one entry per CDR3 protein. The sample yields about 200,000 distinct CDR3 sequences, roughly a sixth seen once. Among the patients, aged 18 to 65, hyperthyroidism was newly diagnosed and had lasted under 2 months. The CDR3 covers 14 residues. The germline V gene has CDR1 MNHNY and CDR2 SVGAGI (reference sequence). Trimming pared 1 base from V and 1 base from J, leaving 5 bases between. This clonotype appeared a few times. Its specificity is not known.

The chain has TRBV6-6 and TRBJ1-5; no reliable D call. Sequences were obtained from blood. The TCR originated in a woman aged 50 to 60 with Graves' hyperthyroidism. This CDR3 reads CASSYLESNQPQHF. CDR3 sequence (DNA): TGTGCCAGCAGTTACTTGGAGAGCAATCAGCCCCAGCATTTT.